This T cell receptor (beta chain) was retrieved from a study of T cell responses to AZD1222 COVID-19 vaccine. Germline assignment: CDR1 LNHNV and CDR2 YYDKDF (reference sequence). J was trimmed by 2 bases and V by 2 bases; bases with no gene match: 4. This CDR3 spans 17 amino acids. Clones were read by immunoSEQ multiplex PCR, and TCRdb kept only the in-frame ones, dropping some. In the table there are about 120,000 clones, roughly 87% of which are singletons. The origin of this receptor is an adult in good health. Sequencing was performed on peripheral blood, taken on day 0 of MenACWY control vaccination. The chain carries TRBV15 and TRBJ1-4; 11 nucleotides align to TRBD1. CDR3 region: CATSRPGQGATNEKLFF. In DNA, the CDR3 is TGTGCCACCAGCAGACCAGGACAGGGGGCGACTAATGAAAAACTGTTTTTT.